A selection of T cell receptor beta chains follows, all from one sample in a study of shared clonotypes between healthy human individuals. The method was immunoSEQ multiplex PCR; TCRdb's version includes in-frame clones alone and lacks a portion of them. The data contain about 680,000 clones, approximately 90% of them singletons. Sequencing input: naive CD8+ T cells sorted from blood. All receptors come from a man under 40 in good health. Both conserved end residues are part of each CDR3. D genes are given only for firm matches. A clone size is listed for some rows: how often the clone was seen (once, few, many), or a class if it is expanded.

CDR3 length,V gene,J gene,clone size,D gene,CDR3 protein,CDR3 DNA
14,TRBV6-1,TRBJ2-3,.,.,CASRYRAIADTQYF,TGTGCCAGCAGGTACAGGGCTATTGCAGATACGCAGTATTTT
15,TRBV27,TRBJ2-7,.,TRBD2,CASSKRGGGSYEQYF,TGTGCCAGCAGCAAGCGGGGCGGGGGGTCCTACGAGCAGTACTTC
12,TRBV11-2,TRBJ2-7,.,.,CASSLDSYEQYF,TGTGCCAGCAGCTTAGACTCGTACGAGCAGTACTTC
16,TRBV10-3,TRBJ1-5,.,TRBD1,CAISGDQTGGGEPQHF,TGTGCCATCAGTGGAGACCAGACAGGGGGAGGTGAGCCCCAGCATTTT
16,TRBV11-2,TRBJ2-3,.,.,CASSLVGLAMADTQYF,TGTGCCAGCAGCTTAGTAGGTCTAGCGATGGCAGATACGCAGTATTTT
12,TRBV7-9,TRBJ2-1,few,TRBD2,CASSLAQRDQFF,TGTGCCAGCAGCCTTGCCCAGCGGGACCAGTTCTTC
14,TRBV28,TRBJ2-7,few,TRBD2,CASISGGRVYEQYF,TGTGCCAGCATCTCGGGCGGGAGGGTCTACGAGCAGTACTTC
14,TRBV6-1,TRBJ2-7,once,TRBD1,CASSPTGSPYEQYF,TGTGCCAGCAGCCCGACAGGGAGCCCCTACGAGCAGTACTTC
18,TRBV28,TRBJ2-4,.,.,CASSSWTRRHLAKNIQYF,TGTGCCAGCAGTAGCTGGACCAGGAGACATCTTGCCAAAAACATTCAGTACTTC
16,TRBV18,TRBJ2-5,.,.,CASSPEDLGSSETQYF,TGTGCCAGCTCACCGGAAGACTTGGGATCGTCGGAGACCCAGTACTTC
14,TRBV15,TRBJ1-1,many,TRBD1,CATSGKQGRTEAFF,TGTGCCACCAGCGGAAAACAGGGGAGGACTGAAGCTTTCTTT
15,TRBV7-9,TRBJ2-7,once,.,CASRKVGQNSYEQYF,TGTGCCAGCAGAAAAGTCGGTCAGAACTCCTACGAGCAGTACTTC
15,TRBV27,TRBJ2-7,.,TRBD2,CASSSLAGAPYEQYF,TGTGCCAGCAGTTCTCTAGCGGGAGCTCCCTACGAGCAGTACTTC
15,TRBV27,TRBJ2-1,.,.,CASSLSGHAGDEQFF,TGTGCCAGCAGTTTATCTGGTCACGCCGGCGACGAGCAGTTCTTC
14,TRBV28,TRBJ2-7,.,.,CASSLLVAEVEQYF,TGTGCCAGCAGTTTATTGGTCGCTGAGGTCGAGCAGTACTTC
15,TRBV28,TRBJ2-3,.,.,CAISRGSGTTDTQYF,TGTGCCATCTCCCGGGGTAGCGGAACCACAGATACGCAGTATTTT
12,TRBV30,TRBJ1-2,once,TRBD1,CALEPDRGGYTF,TGTGCCTTGGAACCGGACAGGGGTGGCTACACCTTC
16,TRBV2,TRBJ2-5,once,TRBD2,CASNGPSGTLAETQYF,TGTGCCAGCAACGGACCTAGCGGGACCCTAGCGGAGACCCAGTACTTC
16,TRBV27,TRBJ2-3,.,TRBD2,CASRLWAGGPTDTQYF,TGTGCCAGCAGACTTTGGGCGGGAGGGCCCACAGATACGCAGTATTTT
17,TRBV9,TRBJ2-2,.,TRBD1,CASSEALTGANTGELFF,TGTGCCAGCAGCGAGGCTTTGACAGGGGCTAACACCGGGGAGCTGTTTTTT
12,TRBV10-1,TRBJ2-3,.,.,CASSEGGGPQYF,TGCGCCAGCAGTGAGGGAGGAGGACCGCAGTATTTT
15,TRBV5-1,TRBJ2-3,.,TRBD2,CASSPEREAVDTQYF,TGCGCCAGCAGCCCGGAGCGGGAGGCGGTAGATACGCAGTATTTT
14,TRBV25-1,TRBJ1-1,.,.,CASSEGRGLVRAFF,TGTGCCAGCAGTGAAGGCAGGGGATTGGTTCGAGCTTTCTTT
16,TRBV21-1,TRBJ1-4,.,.,CASSNLKGAVNEKLFF,TGTGCCAGCAGCAACCTCAAAGGGGCAGTAAACGAAAAACTGTTTTTT
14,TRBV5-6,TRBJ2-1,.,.,CASSWGAGMYEQFF,TGTGCCAGCAGCTGGGGGGCAGGCATGTATGAGCAGTTCTTC
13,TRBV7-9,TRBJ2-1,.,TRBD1,CASSGQDHGEQFF,TGTGCCAGCAGCGGACAGGATCACGGTGAGCAGTTCTTC
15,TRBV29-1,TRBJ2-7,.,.,CSVEERGTAAYEQYF,TGCAGCGTTGAAGAGCGCGGGACAGCAGCCTACGAGCAGTACTTC
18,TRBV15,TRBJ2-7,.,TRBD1,CATSRDPTDWTGVYEQYF,TGTGCCACCAGCAGAGATCCAACGGATTGGACAGGGGTCTACGAGCAGTACTTC
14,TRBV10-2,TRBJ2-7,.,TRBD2,CASSESGDYYEQYF,TGCGCCAGCAGTGAGTCGGGGGACTACTACGAGCAGTACTTC
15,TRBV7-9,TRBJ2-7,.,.,CASSLVGRGPGEQYF,TGTGCCAGCAGCTTAGTAGGACGGGGGCCGGGGGAGCAGTACTTC
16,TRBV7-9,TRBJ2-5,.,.,CASSLIITRYQETQYF,TGTGCCAGCAGCTTAATCATAACGAGGTACCAAGAGACCCAGTACTTC
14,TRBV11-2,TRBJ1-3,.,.,CASSLGQTGNTIYF,TGTGCCAGCAGCTTAGGGCAGACTGGAAACACCATATATTTT
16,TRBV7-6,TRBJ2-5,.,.,CASSPLLVGGSETQYF,TGTGCCAGCAGCCCACTCCTTGTGGGGGGATCAGAGACCCAGTACTTC
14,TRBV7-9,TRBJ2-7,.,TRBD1,CASSSGDRVYEQYF,TGTGCCAGCAGCTCAGGGGACAGGGTCTACGAGCAGTACTTC
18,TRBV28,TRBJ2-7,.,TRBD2,CTSNPRHSGSPLFYEQYF,TGTACCAGCAATCCCCGCCACAGCGGGAGCCCACTCTTCTACGAGCAGTACTTC
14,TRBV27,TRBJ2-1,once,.,CASSLWTRGDEQFF,TGTGCCAGCAGTTTATGGACTAGGGGGGATGAGCAGTTCTTC
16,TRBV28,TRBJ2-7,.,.,CASSLDVEGVVDEQYF,TGTGCCAGCAGTTTAGACGTCGAGGGAGTCGTCGACGAGCAGTACTTC
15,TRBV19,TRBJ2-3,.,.,CASRLEPAGTDTQYF,TGTGCCAGTAGATTGGAGCCCGCGGGGACAGATACGCAGTATTTT
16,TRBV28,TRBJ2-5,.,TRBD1,CASSHGQGGPAETQYF,TGTGCCAGCAGTCACGGACAGGGTGGACCCGCGGAGACCCAGTACTTC
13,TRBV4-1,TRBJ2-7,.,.,CASSQDLGGEQYF,TGCGCCAGCAGCCAAGATCTTGGGGGTGAGCAGTACTTC
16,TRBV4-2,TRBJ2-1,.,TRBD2,CASSQDRGSTYNEQFF,TGTGCCAGCAGCCAAGATCGCGGGAGTACGTACAATGAGCAGTTCTTC
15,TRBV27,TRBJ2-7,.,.,CASSFQLPSPYEQYF,TGTGCCAGCTCCTTTCAGCTCCCCTCTCCTTACGAGCAGTACTTC
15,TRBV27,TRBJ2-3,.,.,CASSPLRGATDTQYF,TGTGCCAGCAGCCCCTTAAGGGGTGCCACAGATACGCAGTATTTT
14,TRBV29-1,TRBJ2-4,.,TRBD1,CSAFFRGYENIQYF,TGCAGCGCCTTCTTCAGGGGGTATGAAAACATTCAGTACTTC
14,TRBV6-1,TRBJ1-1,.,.,CASSEWSLNTEAFF,TGTGCCAGCAGTGAATGGTCTCTGAACACTGAAGCTTTCTTT
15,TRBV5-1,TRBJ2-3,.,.,CASSLEGEATDTQYF,TGCGCCAGCAGCTTGGAGGGAGAAGCCACAGATACGCAGTATTTT
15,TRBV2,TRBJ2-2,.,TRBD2,CASSQREGTVGELFF,TGTGCCAGCAGTCAGCGGGAGGGGACGGTGGGGGAGCTGTTTTTT
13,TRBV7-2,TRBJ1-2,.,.,CASSLEGYYGYTF,TGTGCCAGCAGCTTAGAGGGTTACTATGGCTACACCTTC
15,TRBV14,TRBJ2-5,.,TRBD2,CASSQERSGRETQYF,TGTGCCAGCAGCCAAGAGCGTAGCGGGAGAGAGACCCAGTACTTC
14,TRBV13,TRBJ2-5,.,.,CASSFWGREETQYF,TGTGCCAGCAGCTTCTGGGGCAGAGAAGAGACCCAGTACTTC
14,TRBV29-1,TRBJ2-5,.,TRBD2,CSVELAGVLETQYF,TGCAGCGTTGAATTAGCGGGAGTACTTGAGACCCAGTACTTC
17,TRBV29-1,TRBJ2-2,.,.,CSVVPDSSRALAGELFF,TGCAGCGTTGTTCCTGACAGTTCAAGGGCGTTGGCCGGGGAGCTGTTTTTT
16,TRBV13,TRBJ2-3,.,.,CASSQTGDLLTDTQYF,TGTGCCAGCAGTCAAACTGGCGACCTACTCACAGATACGCAGTATTTT
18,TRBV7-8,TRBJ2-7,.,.,CASSLGPRTAFSSYEQYF,TGTGCCAGCAGCTTAGGTCCCCGAACAGCATTCAGCTCCTACGAGCAGTACTTC